Following are 27 T cell receptor beta chains from one sample sequenced in a study of cytomegalovirus exposure and HLA in healthy donors. Clones were sequenced by immunoSEQ multiplex PCR, and TCRdb holds only the in-frame ones, with some missing. Of about 200,000 clones listed, 84% were seen once; the top ten hold 13%. The material sequenced was PBMCs. These receptors originate from a woman aged 25-40 years in good health and CMV-seropositive.

This chain's CDR3 is CASSESQVGVQPQHF. The CDR3 region has the DNA TGTGCCAGCAGTGAGTCGCAGGTCGGGGTTCAGCCCCAGCATTTT. This chain links TRBV2 with TRBJ1-5; D is ambiguous. CDR3 length equals 15 residues. Germline-derived CDR1 and CDR2 are SNHLY and FYNNEI. With 3 bases removed from V and 6 bases from J, the gap between germline ends came to 15 bases. The variable domain in full, with the rest retrieved from reference TRBV2 and TRBJ1-5, is EPEVTQTPSHQVTQMGQEVILRCVPISNHLYFYWYRQILGQKVEFLVSFYNNEISEKSEIFDDQFSVERPDGSNFTLKIRSTKLEDSAMYFCASSESQVGVQPQHFGDGTRLSIL.

This clone was recorded a few times. This chain links TRBV10-3 with TRBJ2-7; 9 nucleotides match TRBD2. The junction had 2 bases not matched to a gene; V was cut back by 7 bases and J by 4 bases. Germline lookup yields CDR1 ENHRY and CDR2 SYGVKD. The CDR3 loop spans 12 amino acids. CDR3 nucleotide sequence: TGTGCCATCACAGCGGGAGGTTACGAGCAGTACTTC. Its translation: CAITAGGYEQYF.

V usage is TRBV7-2 and J usage is TRBJ2-5; D remains ambiguous. CDR3 length equals 14 residues. Germline V gives CDR1 SGHTA, CDR2 FQGNSA. V lost 2 bases to trimming and J lost 3 bases, with 10 bases between them. The CDR3 nucleotides are TGTGCCAGCAGCTTACCTCGGTTCGAAGAGACCCAGTACTTC. Protein product: CASSLPRFEETQYF.

V is TRBV6-1 and J is TRBJ2-7, with 8 bases identical to TRBD1. Germline V gene sequence: CDR1 MNHNS, CDR2 SASEGT. With 6 bases clipped from V and 0 bases from J, the junction kept 16 bases outside the gene matches. The CDR3 runs 18 residues. For the CDR3, the DNA is TGTGCCAGCAGCGAAACCGGGACAGGAAGACTAGGCTCCTACGAGCAGTACTTC. Encoded protein: CASSETGTGRLGSYEQYF.

For this clone: Different DNA sequences within this sample yield the same CDR3. V gene TRBV5-1 combines with J gene TRBJ2-1, with D hard to call. Trimming cost V 0 bases and J 0 bases, with 10 bases left between them. Germline V lookup: CDR1 SGHRS, CDR2 YFSETQ. CDR3 length equals 16 residues. The DNA for the CDR3 is TGCGCCAGCAGCTTGGGTGGCGGAAGCTCCTACAATGAGCAGTTCTTC. Protein: CASSLGGGSSYNEQFF.

V usage is TRBV6-5 and J usage is TRBJ2-7; 13 nucleotides line up with TRBD2. V was clipped by 4 bases and J by 2 bases; unmatched bases: 5. The CDR3 loop spans 16 amino acids. Germline CDR1 and CDR2: MNHEY and SVGAGI. CDR3 sequence: CASSSRTSGGPYEQYF. The DNA for the CDR3 is TGTGCCAGCAGTTCCCGGACTAGCGGGGGACCCTACGAGCAGTACTTC.

The rearrangement joins TRBV4-1 to TRBJ2-2; the match to TRBD1 covers 7 bases. Germline trimming cut 1 base from V and 6 bases from J; bases unmatched to any gene: 5. This CDR3 spans 15 amino acids. Germline assignment: CDR1 MGHRA and CDR2 YSYEKL. The CDR3 region is CASSQAGTAAGELFF. The CDR3 bases are TGCGCCAGCAGCCAAGCGGGGACAGCGGCCGGGGAGCTGTTTTTT.

This clone was picked up one time. The rearrangement joins TRBV6-1 to TRBJ1-2; 7 bases agree with TRBD1. Looked up from germline, CDR1 is MNHNS and CDR2 is SASEGT. This CDR3 has 13 residues. V trimming: 5 bases; J trimming: 4 bases; junction bases outside the gene matches: 4. The CDR3 region has the DNA TGTGCCAGCAGTACGACAGGGCGCTATGGCTACACCTTC. Translation: CASSTTGRYGYTF.

The chain combines TRBV5-1 with TRBJ2-2; 13 bases agree with TRBD2. The V segment lost 4 bases and the J segment 6 bases; nucleotides outside the gene matches: 3. The germline V gene has CDR1 SGHRS and CDR2 YFSETQ. This CDR3 is built from 15 residues. CDR3 in DNA: TGCGCCAGCAGCCAGACTAGCGGGAGGCCCGGGGAGCTGTTTTTT. Its translation: CASSQTSGRPGELFF.

The chain joins TRBV30 to TRBJ2-7, with a possible D match to TRBD1 (5 bases). The germline V and J ends were trimmed by 7 bases and 4 bases, with 20 bases remaining between them. The CDR3 sequence is 14 residues long. Germline CDR1 reads GTSNPN; CDR2 reads SVGIG (reference sequence). The CDR3 loop reads CAFTAAQGRYEQYF. The CDR3 DNA is TGTGCCTTCACGGCGGCGCAGGGTCGGTACGAGCAGTACTTC.

The CDR3 reads CASSELAGAYNEQFF. The CDR3 DNA is TGTGCCAGCAGTGAGCTAGCGGGGGCCTACAATGAGCAGTTCTTC. The chain links TRBV6-4 to TRBJ2-1; 10 nucleotides match TRBD2. This CDR3 region has 15 residues. CDR1 is MRHNA, CDR2 SNTAGT, per germline. The V gene end was trimmed by 3 bases and the J gene end by 2 bases; junction bases not matched to a gene: 1.

The chain employs TRBV27 and TRBJ1-1; tentatively, D is TRBD1 (5 bases). CDR1 is MNHEY and CDR2 is SMNVEV in the germline V gene (reference sequence). V lost 4 bases and J lost 2, with 11 bases in between. The CDR3 consists of 14 residues. In nucleotides, the CDR3 is TGTGCCAGCAGTTCGTGGGACTCCAACACTGAAGCTTTCTTT. Translating gives CASSSWDSNTEAFF.

The chain uses TRBV9 and TRBJ1-2, with D hard to call. The CDR3 contains 14 residues. The germline CDR1 and CDR2 sequences are SGDLS and YYNGEE. With 4 bases removed from V and 4 bases from J, the gap between germline ends came to 14 bases. CDR3 in DNA: TGTGCCAGCAGCCCCATAGTGGGAGGCTATGGCTACACCTTC. Its protein is CASSPIVGGYGYTF.

This sequence joins TRBV28 and TRBJ2-2, with a tentative D call TRBD2 (6 bases). CDR3 length: 16 amino acids. CDR1 MDHEN and CDR2 SYDVKM come from the germline V gene. V was cut by 2 bases and J by 4 bases, with 14 bases left in between. DNA for the CDR3: TGTGCCAGCAGTTTAGGGGGGAGGACACTCACCGGGGAGCTGTTTTTT. It is translated as CASSLGGRTLTGELFF. Supplemented by reference TRBV28 and TRBJ2-2, the full variable domain reads DVKVTQSSRYLVKRTGEKVFLECVQDMDHENMFWYRQDPGLGLRLIYFSYDVKMKEKGDIPEGYSVSREKKERFSLILESASTNQTSMYLCASSLGGRTLTGELFFGEGSRLTVL.

The chain combines TRBV27 with TRBJ1-1; D remains unclear. Between the trimmed V and J ends, which lost 7 bases and 1 base, there was a span of 10 bases. The CDR3 has 13 residues. Germline CDR1 is MNHEY and CDR2 is SMNVEV (reference sequence). The CDR3 bases are TGTGCCAGCACCCAAGGGAGGAACACTGAAGCTTTCTTT. Translation: CASTQGRNTEAFF.

This clone came up once. The V and J genes are TRBV6-1 and TRBJ1-1, with 9 positions matching TRBD1. The CDR3 covers 15 residues. After removal of 6 bases from V and 0 bases from J, the junction contained 5 bases not matched to a gene. Germline CDR1 MNHNS, CDR2 SASEGT. DNA for the CDR3: TGTGCCAGCAGATTGGACAGGGGCATGAACACTGAAGCTTTCTTT. Translated: CASRLDRGMNTEAFF.

The V call is TRBV29-1, the J call TRBJ2-7; 7 nucleotides line up with TRBD1. Trimming cost V 6 bases and J 6 bases; bases outside gene matches: 11. The CDR3 covers 13 residues. Germline-derived CDR1 and CDR2 are SQVTM and ANQGSEA. DNA of the CDR3: TGCAGCGTGGTTCCGGGACAGTTGGCCGAGCAGTACTTC. Its translation: CSVVPGQLAEQYF.

The chain uses TRBV18 and TRBJ1-2; D gene ambiguous. Trimming left V 6 bases short and J 3 bases short, with 11 bases between. CDR1 and CDR2 from the germline V gene are KGHSH and LQKENI. The CDR3 runs 13 residues. The CDR3 loop reads CASSLDRDYGYTF. In DNA form, the CDR3 reads TGTGCCAGCTCGCTAGATCGGGACTATGGCTACACCTTC. Supplemented by reference TRBV18 and TRBJ1-2, the full variable domain reads NAGVMQNPRHLVRRRGQEARLRCSPMKGHSHVYWYRQLPEEGLKFMVYLQKENIIDESGMPKERFSAEFPKEGPSILRIQQVVRGDSAAYFCASSLDRDYGYTFGSGTRLTVV.

The rearrangement joins TRBV19 to TRBJ1-2, with no clear D. V was shortened by 5 bases and J by 6 bases, with 10 bases between the two germline ends. Germline CDR1 reads LNHDA; CDR2 reads SQIVND (reference sequence). The CDR3 loop spans 12 amino acids. Written as DNA, the CDR3 is TGTGCCAGTAGTGAGGGTCTTGATGGCTACACCTTC. This gives the protein CASSEGLDGYTF.

This chain uses TRBV5-1 with TRBJ2-3; the D gene is possibly TRBD2 (6 bases). CDR1 is SGHRS, CDR2 YFSETQ, per germline. CDR3 length: 15 residues. V was clipped by 1 base and J by 1 base, with 10 bases between them. DNA for the CDR3: TGCGCCAGCAGCTTGTCGGGAGTTGGCACAGATACGCAGTATTTT. This codes for CASSLSGVGTDTQYF.

This chain links TRBV19 with TRBJ2-1, with 7 bases lining up with TRBD1. The CDR3 spans 15 residues. Unmatched junction bases numbered 6, after V lost 4 bases and J lost 3 bases. Germline V gene sequence: CDR1 LNHDA, CDR2 SQIVND (reference sequence). For the CDR3, the DNA is TGTGCCAGTAGTAGAGGGGGACAGAGCTACAATGAGCAGTTCTTC. It translates to CASSRGGQSYNEQFF.

The rearrangement joins TRBV7-2 to TRBJ2-7, with D perhaps TRBD2 (6 bases). The CDR3 spans 14 residues. Germline CDR1 and CDR2: SGHTA and FQGNSA. Between the trimmed V and J ends, which lost 6 bases and 2 bases, there was a span of 14 bases. CDR3 DNA sequence: TGTGCCAGCAGGATCCGACTAGGAACCTACGAGCAGTACTTC. It translates to CASRIRLGTYEQYF.

The V gene is TRBV4-1, the J gene TRBJ1-5; TRBD1 aligns across 7 bases. V lost 3 bases and J lost 7; bases outside the gene matches: 12. The CDR3 spans 16 residues. The V gene's germline CDR1 is MGHRA and CDR2 YSYEKL. This CDR3 reads CASSHTSTGPGQPQHF. In DNA form, the CDR3 reads TGCGCCAGCAGCCATACGTCGACAGGGCCGGGACAGCCCCAGCATTTT.

The chain has TRBV6-5 and TRBJ2-5, with D uncertain. CDR3 length: 13 residues. The germline V gene has CDR1 MNHEY and CDR2 SVGAGI. With 2 bases removed from V and 6 bases from J, the gap between germline ends came to 10 bases. The chain's CDR3 is CASSYPSRQTQYF. The CDR3 DNA reads TGTGCCAGCAGTTACCCCAGCAGGCAGACCCAGTACTTC.

The chain recombines TRBV7-8 with TRBJ1-5; 10 bases map to TRBD1. The CDR3 consists of 15 residues. V trimming: 5 bases; J trimming: 7 bases; junction bases outside the gene matches: 8. The germline gives CDR1 SGHVS, CDR2 FQNEAQ. The CDR3 loop reads CASSPTVGQGQPQHF. The CDR3, as DNA: TGTGCCAGCAGCCCTACCGTGGGACAGGGGCAGCCCCAGCATTTT.

The rearrangement joins TRBV18 to TRBJ1-4; 7 bases are shared with TRBD1. From germline, CDR1 is KGHSH and CDR2 LQKENI. This CDR3 is 18 amino acids long. The V segment lost 3 bases and the J segment 5 bases; nucleotides outside the gene matches: 15. CDR3 nucleotide sequence: TGTGCCAGCTCACCTACCAAACAGGGGTGGTCCTTAAATGAAAAACTGTTTTTT. Its protein product is CASSPTKQGWSLNEKLFF.

The gene calls are TRBV12-5 and TRBJ2-3; TRBD1 agrees at 7 bases. Trimming cost V 2 bases and J 3 bases; bases outside gene matches: 14. Germline V lookup: CDR1 LGHNT, CDR2 FRNRAP. CDR3 length: 18 residues. DNA of the CDR3: TGTGCTAGTGGTTTGATTCGGCACGACAGGGCCTGGACAGATACGCAGTATTTT. As protein: CASGLIRHDRAWTDTQYF.